This T cell receptor (beta chain) is from a study of T cells after yellow fever vaccination (dated by TCRdb to between 2018 and 2021). Broadly, across the study: The SMART-Seq v4 Ultra Low Input RNA kit was used to prepare libraries from fractions with low cell numbers. To track T-cell clones before and after primary and booster YFV17D yellow fever vaccination, bulk TCR alpha and beta repertoires were sequenced longitudinally. Two healthy male donors made up the cohort, one aged 18 to 30 years and the other aged 30 to 40 years. Blood was collected at multiple timepoints before and after primary and secondary immunization, and bulk PBMC replicates and cell subsets were isolated. Results and caveats for the whole study, not just this receptor: After the booster, most clones that had expanded after primary vaccination were detected again (around 96% of CD4 and around nine tenths of CD8), suggesting broad maintenance of memory. Because only two donors were included in the study, the extent to which the findings can be generalized is limited. Computational filtering was required because FACS-sorted repertoires could contain abundant contaminating clonotypes from the bulk population. A small share of clonotypes was detected in both CD4 and CD8 compartments, with the overlap likely arising from convergent recombination. Compared with the primary T-cell response, the secondary T-cell response was faster but weaker, reaching its peak on day 5 rather than on day 15.

TCR cDNA was made using 5'RACE template switching, a step that added a universal primer site and unique molecular identifiers. Priming of cDNA synthesis was performed from both the TCR alpha and TCR beta constant segments. Two PCR steps were used to amplify libraries, with sample barcodes and sequencing adapters being added in the second step. Sequencing of libraries was performed on Illumina HiSeq 2500 (2x100 bp) or NovaSeq (2x150 bp). From the authors' description of their analysis: Demultiplexing of reads and collapsing into UMI consensus sequences were performed with MIGEC, and V(D)J alignment was carried out with MiXCR. Vaccine-responding clonotypes were defined with edgeR using replicate PBMC samples, requiring FDR below 0.01 and a log2 fold change above 5 up to day 15. Each bulk clonotype received a CD4 or CD8 identity based on whether the sequenced CD4 or CD8 repertoire contained that clonotype at higher abundance. TCRdb took the public reads, trimmed them with fastp at Q25, ran MiXCR for clone calling and kept in-frame beta chains. Rows with a matching CDR3 protein are joined into one entry that keeps the most common DNA and genes. These V and J calls originate from TCRdb's pipeline instead of the authors' own analysis. The sample profile shows about 510,000 distinct CDR3 sequences; 21% of them were found once. The ten largest make up approximately 15% of the sample.

For this clonotype: The clone's antigen remains unknown. Within one base of it there is no much larger clone, and no base qualities were kept.

The treatment or condition tag for this specimen amounts to: live attenuated yellow fever vaccine strain. At every blood-draw timepoint, two biological replicates of bulk PBMCs were collected. PBMCs were isolated from peripheral blood using a standard Ficoll-Paque protocol. TriZol was used to extract RNA from bulk PBMCs, CD4 and CD8 fractions, and dextramer-positive and dextramer-negative fractions. This clonotype originated in a young man who received the YFV17D yellow fever vaccine. The specimen comprised PBMCs, sampled roughly 20 days after the first yellow fever vaccination.

In nucleotide form, the sequence is TGTGCCACCAGTGATCCCCGGACTAGCGGGGAGGATACGCAGTATTTT. Its coded protein is CATSDPRTSGEDTQYF. The chain couples TRBV24-1 to TRBJ2-3; 12 bases in between match TRBD2. For this chain, trimming is 3 bases at the V end and 6 bases at the J end, and the number of junction bases without a gene match is 6. The CDR3 goes from the cysteine to the phenylalanine over 16 residues. Only the CDR3 region is kept as DNA, spanning 48 bases read in frame from base 1. CDR1 and CDR2 were assigned from the germline V gene as KGHDR and SFDVKD.